The 25 T cell receptor beta chains listed next were all sequenced from one sample in a study of blood T cell repertoires in COVID-19 (dated by TCRdb to the early 2020s). Library preparation was by the immunoSEQ multiplex PCR assay. TCRdb took over this immuneACCESS table, retaining in-frame rearrangements with V and J assigned. Such tables are incomplete; in checked studies, under half of the missing clones stem from an unresolved V gene, and the remainder is unexplained. This sample has tens of thousands of clones in its table, and approximately 90% of those were observed once. The ten biggest clones cover about 3.6% of the sample. Sample: peripheral blood. All receptors come from a man between 40 and 49 years old with COVID-19, enrolled during active disease.

This clone was detected a few times. The chain links TRBV18 to TRBJ2-2, with unresolved D. V dropped 4 bases and J dropped 4 bases, with 7 bases sitting between them. Germline V gene sequence: CDR1 KGHSH, CDR2 LQKENI. The CDR3 spans 13 residues. The CDR3 region has the DNA TGTGCCAGCTCACGTGCTATCACCGGGGAGCTGTTTTTT. Translating it yields CASSRAITGELFF.

The chain carries TRBV28 and TRBJ1-5; D remains ambiguous. V was clipped by 8 bases and J by 0 bases, with 11 bases between them. Germline V gene lookup returns CDR1 MDHEN and CDR2 SYDVKM. The CDR3 consists of 14 residues. The CDR3 is CASRLPTSNQPQHF. CDR3 nucleotides: TGTGCCAGCCGACTCCCGACTAGCAATCAGCCCCAGCATTTT.

This chain joins TRBV5-1 and TRBJ2-1; a possible D gene is TRBD2 (5 bases). Germline values: CDR1 SGHRS, CDR2 YFSETQ. Trimming pared 5 bases from V and 10 bases from J, leaving 16 bases between. The CDR3 consists of 13 residues. CDR3 in amino acids: CASSPDNGGEQFF. CDR3 nucleotide sequence: TGCGCCAGCAGTCCCGACAACGGAGGCGAGCAGTTCTTC.

The chain links TRBV2 to TRBJ2-3; 9 bases map to TRBD1. From germline, CDR1 is SNHLY and CDR2 FYNNEI. V gave up 6 bases and J gave up 6 bases; unmatched junction bases: 7. The CDR3 is 14 residues long. The CDR3 DNA sequence: TGTGCCAGCAGCGTGGGGACAGGGCGGGATACGCAGTATTTT. Amino acid sequence: CASSVGTGRDTQYF. Full variable domain (rest looked up from reference TRBV2 and TRBJ2-3): EPEVTQTPSHQVTQMGQEVILRCVPISNHLYFYWYRQILGQKVEFLVSFYNNEISEKSEIFDDQFSVERPDGSNFTLKIRSTKLEDSAMYFCASSVGTGRDTQYFGPGTRLTVL.

The chain links TRBV2 to TRBJ2-6; D call uncertain. With 5 bases removed from V and 4 bases from J, the gap between germline ends came to 9 bases. CDR1 and CDR2 from the germline V gene are SNHLY and FYNNEI. The CDR3 is 14 residues long. CDR3 sequence reads: CASSMSSGANVLTF. CDR3 sequence (DNA): TGTGCCAGCAGTATGAGTTCCGGGGCCAACGTCCTGACTTTC. Supplemented by reference TRBV2 and TRBJ2-6, the full variable domain reads EPEVTQTPSHQVTQMGQEVILRCVPISNHLYFYWYRQILGQKVEFLVSFYNNEISEKSEIFDDQFSVERPDGSNFTLKIRSTKLEDSAMYFCASSMSSGANVLTFGAGSRLTVL.

The chain is built from TRBV19 and TRBJ2-7; 10 positions match TRBD2. The V gene end was trimmed by 5 bases and the J gene end by 4 bases; junction bases not matched to a gene: 5. Germline V gives CDR1 LNHDA, CDR2 SQIVND (reference sequence). CDR3 length: 14 residues. CDR3 in amino acids: CASSERGGRYEQYF. CDR3 nucleotides: TGTGCCAGTAGTGAGCGGGGGGGCCGGTACGAGCAGTACTTC.

A word on this clone: One end of the junction does not line up with germline, which may come from a read error. The chain uses TRBV5-4 and TRBJ2-1, with 10 positions matching TRBD2. Germline assignment: CDR1 SGHNT and CDR2 YYREEE (reference sequence). The CDR3 sequence is 15 residues long. The CDR3: CASTLISGGYNEQFF. CDR3 sequence (DNA): TGTGCCAGCACCTTGATTAGCGGGGGGTACAATGAGCAGTTCTTC.

The J gene is TRBJ1-4, the V gene TRBV5-1; D ambiguous. This CDR3 has 14 amino acids. Trimming took 4 bases from V and 7 from J, leaving 14 bases between them. From germline, CDR1 is SGHRS and CDR2 YFSETQ. CDR3 nucleotide sequence: TGCGCCAGCAGCCGGATCTTGGCGGGTGAAAAACTGTTTTTT. This gives the protein CASSRILAGEKLFF.

This rearrangement joins TRBV4-1 to TRBJ2-1; no clear D. The CDR3 contains 15 residues. Germline CDR1 MGHRA, CDR2 YSYEKL. V lost 1 base and J 5 bases, leaving 12 bases between the germline ends. DNA of the CDR3: TGCGCCAGCAGCCAAGTAGCTCAAATTAACAATGAGCAGTTCTTC. Its translation: CASSQVAQINNEQFF.

V gene TRBV7-9 combines with J gene TRBJ2-2, with 8 bases fitting TRBD1. Germline trimming cut 3 bases from V and 1 base from J; bases unmatched to any gene: 1. The CDR3 has 15 amino acids. CDR1 is SEHNR and CDR2 is FQNEAQ in the germline V gene (reference sequence). This chain's CDR3 is CASSLDRENTGELFF. In DNA, the CDR3 is TGTGCCAGCAGCTTGGACAGGGAGAACACCGGGGAGCTGTTTTTT.

The rearrangement links TRBV3-1 (or the pseudogene TRBV3-2) to TRBJ2-3; a weak D match, TRBD2 (6 bases). V gave up 4 bases and J gave up 5 bases, with 19 bases separating them. Looked up from germline, CDR1 is LGHDT and CDR2 is YNNKEL (reference sequence). The CDR3 extends over 16 amino acids. Here the CDR3 reads CASSRIVTRLLDTQYF. CDR3 nucleotides: TGTGCCAGCAGCCGTATTGTGACTAGATTATTAGATACGCAGTATTTT.

The V gene is TRBV5-1, the J gene TRBJ2-1; D is possibly TRBD2 (6 bases). The CDR3 spans 16 residues. Germline loops: CDR1 SGHRS, CDR2 YFSETQ. Trimming stripped 0 bases from V and 7 bases from J, with 17 bases between. The CDR3 sequence is CASSLAGGMGVNEQFF. CDR3 sequence (DNA): TGCGCCAGCAGCTTGGCTGGCGGGATGGGGGTTAATGAGCAGTTCTTC.

The chain is built from TRBV12-3 or TRBV12-4 and TRBJ2-2; D remains unclear. V was cut by 5 bases and J by 1 base, with 5 bases left in between. CDR3 size: 13 residues. CDR3 DNA: TGTGCCAGCAGTCCAGAGAACACCGGGGAGCTGTTTTTT. This codes for CASSPENTGELFF.

This clone appeared a few times. This chain links TRBV3-1 (or the pseudogene TRBV3-2) with TRBJ1-1; tentative D call: TRBD1 (5 bases). Germline V lookup: CDR1 LGHDT, CDR2 YNNKEL (reference sequence). The V end lost 3 bases, the J end lost 3 bases, and 8 bases lay between the germline ends. The CDR3 spans 13 residues. CDR3 sequence: CASSHRGDTEAFF. The CDR3 nucleotides read TGTGCCAGCAGCCACCGGGGGGACACTGAAGCTTTCTTT.

This clone was seen just once. The chain links TRBV13 to TRBJ2-1; D gene ambiguous. In germline, CDR1 is PRHDT, CDR2 FYEKMQ (reference sequence). V lost 5 bases, J lost 7 bases, and 9 bases lay in between. The CDR3 has 12 amino acids. The CDR3 spells CASSPTANEQFF. CDR3 DNA sequence: TGTGCCAGCAGCCCAACTGCTAATGAGCAGTTCTTC.

The J gene is TRBJ2-7, the V gene TRBV7-9; 10 positions match TRBD2. This CDR3 has 15 amino acids. The V gene end was trimmed by 6 bases and the J gene end by 4 bases; junction bases not matched to a gene: 9. The germline CDR1 and CDR2 sequences are SEHNR and FQNEAQ (reference sequence). The CDR3 DNA sequence: TGTGCCAGCAGGGGGGAAGCGGGAGGGTTGTACGAGCAGTACTTC. It encodes CASRGEAGGLYEQYF.

The rearrangement uses TRBV5-5 and TRBJ1-5; TRBD1 aligns across 10 bases. CDR3 size: 14 residues. Per the germline V gene, CDR1 is SGHKS and CDR2 is YYEKEE (reference sequence). The junction had 3 bases not matched to a gene; V was cut back by 4 bases and J by 5 bases. Here the CDR3 reads CASSAGQGHQPQHF. The CDR3 region has the DNA TGTGCCAGCAGCGCGGGACAGGGGCATCAGCCCCAGCATTTT.

The table lists this clone with a few counts. This rearrangement joins TRBV19 to TRBJ2-2; the match to TRBD2 covers 8 bases. CDR3 size: 17 residues. V was clipped by 7 bases and J by 2 bases; unmatched bases: 12. The germline CDR1 and CDR2 sequences are LNHDA and SQIVND (reference sequence). CDR3 nucleotide sequence: TGTGCCAGTAACCCTAGAGTAGCGGGGATAAACACCGGGGAGCTGTTTTTT. Translated, it gives CASNPRVAGINTGELFF.

The chain employs TRBV30 and TRBJ1-1; D is ambiguous. This CDR3 spans 13 amino acids. The V and J ends lost 0 bases and 1 base respectively, with 6 bases between them. The germline V gene encodes CDR1 GTSNPN and CDR2 SVGIG (reference sequence). Written as DNA, the CDR3 is TGTGCCTGGAGTGTAGCTCGGAACACTGAAGCTTTCTTT. Residues: CAWSVARNTEAFF.

This clone was recorded only once. This rearrangement joins TRBV6-5 to TRBJ1-5, with TRBD1 as a possible D gene (6 bases). The V gene lost 6 bases and the J gene lost 3 bases, with 15 bases spanning the gap. The germline V gene encodes CDR1 MNHEY and CDR2 SVGAGI. The CDR3 runs 15 residues. The CDR3 sequence: CASRLQGSTNQPQHF. In nucleotides, the CDR3 is TGTGCCAGCAGGCTACAGGGTTCGACCAATCAGCCCCAGCATTTT.

The V call is TRBV28, the J call TRBJ1-3; 9 nucleotides line up with TRBD1. V lost 5 bases and J lost 8; bases outside the gene matches: 7. CDR1 is MDHEN and CDR2 is SYDVKM in the germline V gene. The CDR3 sequence is 14 residues long. The CDR3 DNA follows: TGTGCCAGCAGTCCCGGGACAGGGAAAGACACCATATATTTT. As protein: CASSPGTGKDTIYF.

The rearrangement uses TRBV27 and TRBJ2-2, with D possibly TRBD2 on 5 matching bases. This CDR3 has 14 residues. Trimming removed 4 bases at V and 3 bases at J, with 9 bases between. Germline CDR1 and CDR2: MNHEY and SMNVEV (reference sequence). The CDR3 protein is CASSWGVDTGELFF. The CDR3 bases are TGTGCCAGCAGTTGGGGAGTTGACACCGGGGAGCTGTTTTTT.

V is TRBV5-1 and J is TRBJ1-6, with 8 bases lining up with TRBD1. CDR3 length: 16 residues. Germline V gene data show CDR1 as SGHRS and CDR2 as YFSETQ. V lost 0 bases, J lost 7 bases, and 6 bases stayed unmatched. The CDR3 DNA sequence: TGCGCCAGCAGCTTGGGAACAGGGGGACCGAATTCACCCCTCCACTTT. Its translation: CASSLGTGGPNSPLHF.

V gene TRBV5-1 combines with J gene TRBJ2-7; TRBD1 aligns across 10 bases. V dropped 4 bases and J dropped 5; count of bases not matched to a gene: 12. Germline loops: CDR1 SGHRS, CDR2 YFSETQ. The CDR3 contains 16 residues. This CDR3 is CASSPDGGQGFDEQYF. The CDR3 region has the DNA TGCGCCAGCAGCCCCGATGGGGGACAGGGGTTTGACGAGCAGTACTTC.

This chain's CDR3 is CASSPFGDEAFF. CDR3 nucleotides: TGTGCCAGCAGCCCATTCGGGGATGAAGCTTTCTTT. The chain has TRBV14 and TRBJ1-1; D not certain. Looked up from germline, CDR1 is SGHDN and CDR2 is FVKESK. The CDR3 is 12 residues long. Trimming removed 4 bases from V and 7 bases from J, with 10 bases in between. Full variable domain (missing parts from reference TRBV14 and TRBJ1-1): EAGVTQFPSHSVIEKGQTVTLRCDPISGHDNLYWYRRVMGKEIKFLLHFVKESKQDESGMPNNRFLAERTGGTYSTLKVQPAELEDSGVYFCASSPFGDEAFFGQGTRLTVV.